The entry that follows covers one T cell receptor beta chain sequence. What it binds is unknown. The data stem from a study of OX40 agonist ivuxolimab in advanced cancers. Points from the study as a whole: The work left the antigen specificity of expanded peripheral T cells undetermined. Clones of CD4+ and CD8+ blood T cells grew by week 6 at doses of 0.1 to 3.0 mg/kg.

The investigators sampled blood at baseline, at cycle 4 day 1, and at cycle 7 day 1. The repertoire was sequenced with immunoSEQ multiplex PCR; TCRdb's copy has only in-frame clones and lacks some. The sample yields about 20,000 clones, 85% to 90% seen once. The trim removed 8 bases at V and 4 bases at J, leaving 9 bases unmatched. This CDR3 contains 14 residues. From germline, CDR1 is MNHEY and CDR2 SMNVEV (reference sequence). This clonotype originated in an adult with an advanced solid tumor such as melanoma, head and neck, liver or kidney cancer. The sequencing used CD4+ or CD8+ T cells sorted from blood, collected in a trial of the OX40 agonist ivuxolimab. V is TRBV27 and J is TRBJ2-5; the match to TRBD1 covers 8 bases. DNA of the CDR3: TGTGCCAGCTCGCCCAGGGGGCGAGGAGAGACCCAGTACTTC. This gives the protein CASSPRGRGETQYF.